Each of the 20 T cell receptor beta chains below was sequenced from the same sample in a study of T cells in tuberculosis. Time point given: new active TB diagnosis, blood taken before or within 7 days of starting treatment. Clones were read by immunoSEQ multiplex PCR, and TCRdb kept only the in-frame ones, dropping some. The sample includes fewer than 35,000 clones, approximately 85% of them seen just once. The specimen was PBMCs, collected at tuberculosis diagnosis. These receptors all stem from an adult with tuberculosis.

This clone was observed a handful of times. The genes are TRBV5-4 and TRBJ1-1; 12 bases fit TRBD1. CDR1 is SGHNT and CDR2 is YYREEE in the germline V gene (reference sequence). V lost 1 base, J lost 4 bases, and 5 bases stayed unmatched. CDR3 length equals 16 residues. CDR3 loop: CASSLRDRGHGTEAFF. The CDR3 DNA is TGTGCCAGCAGCTTGCGGGACAGGGGGCATGGCACTGAAGCTTTCTTT.

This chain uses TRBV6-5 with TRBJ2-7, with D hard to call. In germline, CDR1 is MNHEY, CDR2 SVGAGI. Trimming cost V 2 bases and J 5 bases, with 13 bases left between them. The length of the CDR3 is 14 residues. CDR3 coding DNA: TGTGCCAGCAGTTACCCCGGCCAGGCGAACGAGCAGTACTTC. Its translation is CASSYPGQANEQYF.

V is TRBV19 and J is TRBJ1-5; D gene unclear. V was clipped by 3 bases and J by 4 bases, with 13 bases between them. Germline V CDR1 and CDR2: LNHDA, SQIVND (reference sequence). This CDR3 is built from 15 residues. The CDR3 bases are TGTGCCAGTAGTATCGCGGGATGGGGAAATCAGCCCCAGCATTTT. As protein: CASSIAGWGNQPQHF. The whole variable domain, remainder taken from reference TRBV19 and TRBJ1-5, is DGGITQSPKYLFRKEGQNVTLSCEQNLNHDAMYWYRQDPGQGLRLIYYSQIVNDFQKGDIAEGYSVSREKKESFPLTVTSAQKNPTAFYLCASSIAGWGNQPQHFGDGTRLSIL.

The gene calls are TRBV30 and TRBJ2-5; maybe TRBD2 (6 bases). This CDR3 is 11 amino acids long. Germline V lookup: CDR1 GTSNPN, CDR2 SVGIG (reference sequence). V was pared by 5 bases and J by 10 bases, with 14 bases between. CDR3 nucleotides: TGTGCCTGGGACCGGACGGGAGTCCAGTACTTC. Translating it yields CAWDRTGVQYF.

CDR3 loop: CASSLRTSNDEQFF. The DNA of the CDR3 is TGTGCCAGCAGTTTGAGGACTAGCAATGATGAGCAGTTCTTC. The chain has TRBV6-6 and TRBJ2-1, with TRBD2 matching 8 bases. Per the germline V gene, CDR1 is MNHNY and CDR2 is SVGAGI (reference sequence). The CDR3 loop spans 14 amino acids. Trimming took 4 bases from V and 8 from J; bases not matched to a gene: 7.

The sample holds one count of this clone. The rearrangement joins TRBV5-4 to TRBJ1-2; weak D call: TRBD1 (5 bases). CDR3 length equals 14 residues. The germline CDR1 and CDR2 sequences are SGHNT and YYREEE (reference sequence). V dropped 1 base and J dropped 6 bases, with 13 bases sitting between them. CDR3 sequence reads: CASSLQGGSDGYTF. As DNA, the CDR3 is TGTGCCAGCAGCTTGCAGGGAGGTAGCGATGGCTACACCTTC. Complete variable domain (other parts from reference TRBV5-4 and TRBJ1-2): ETGVTQSPTHLIKTRGQQVTLRCSSQSGHNTVSWYQQALGQGPQFIFQYYREEENGRGNFPPRFSGLQFPNYSSELNVNALELDDSALYLCASSLQGGSDGYTFGSGTRLTVV.

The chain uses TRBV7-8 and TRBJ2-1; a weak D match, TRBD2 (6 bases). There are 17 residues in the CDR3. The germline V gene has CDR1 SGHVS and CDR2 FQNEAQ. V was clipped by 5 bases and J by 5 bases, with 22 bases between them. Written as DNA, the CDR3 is TGTGCCAGCAGCCCCCAACCCTATAGCGGTCCTAACAATGAGCAGTTCTTC. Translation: CASSPQPYSGPNNEQFF.

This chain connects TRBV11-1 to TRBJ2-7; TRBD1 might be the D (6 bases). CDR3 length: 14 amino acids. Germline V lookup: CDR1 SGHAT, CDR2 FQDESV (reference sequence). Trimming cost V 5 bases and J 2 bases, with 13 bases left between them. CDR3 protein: CASSVQGFPYEQYF. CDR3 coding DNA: TGTGCCAGCAGCGTACAGGGTTTCCCCTACGAGCAGTACTTC.

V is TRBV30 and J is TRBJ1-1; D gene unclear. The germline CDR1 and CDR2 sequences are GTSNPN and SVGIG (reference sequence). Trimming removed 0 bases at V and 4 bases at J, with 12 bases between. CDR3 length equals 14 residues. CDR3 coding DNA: TGTGCCTGGAGTGTCCTACAGTTCCCCACTGAAGCTTTCTTT. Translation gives CAWSVLQFPTEAFF.

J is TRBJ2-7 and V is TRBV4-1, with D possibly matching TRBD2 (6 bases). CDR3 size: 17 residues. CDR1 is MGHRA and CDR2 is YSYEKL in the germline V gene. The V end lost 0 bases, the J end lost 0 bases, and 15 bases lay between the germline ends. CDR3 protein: CASSQDLRGALSYEQYF. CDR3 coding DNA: TGCGCCAGCAGCCAAGATCTGCGGGGAGCCCTCTCCTACGAGCAGTACTTC.

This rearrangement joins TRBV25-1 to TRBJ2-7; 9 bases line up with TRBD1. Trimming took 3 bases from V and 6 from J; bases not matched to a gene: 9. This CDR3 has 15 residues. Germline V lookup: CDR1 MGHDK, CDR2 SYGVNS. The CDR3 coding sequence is TGTGCCAGCAGTGACGATTTGGACAGGGGCGGCGAGCAGTACTTC. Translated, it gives CASSDDLDRGGEQYF.

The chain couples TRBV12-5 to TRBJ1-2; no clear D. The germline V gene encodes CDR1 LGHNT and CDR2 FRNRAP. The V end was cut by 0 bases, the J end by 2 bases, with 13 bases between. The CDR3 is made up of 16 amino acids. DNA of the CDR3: TGTGCTAGTGGTTTGGTAGTGGTCAGGCCAAACTATGGCTACACCTTC. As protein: CASGLVVVRPNYGYTF.

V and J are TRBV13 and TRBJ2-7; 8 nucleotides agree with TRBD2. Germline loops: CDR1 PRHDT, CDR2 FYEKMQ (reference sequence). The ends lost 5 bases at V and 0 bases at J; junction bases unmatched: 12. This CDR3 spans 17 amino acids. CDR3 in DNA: TGTGCCAGCAGCCGAGGCGTCGGGGGACTAGACTCCTACGAGCAGTACTTC. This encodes CASSRGVGGLDSYEQYF.

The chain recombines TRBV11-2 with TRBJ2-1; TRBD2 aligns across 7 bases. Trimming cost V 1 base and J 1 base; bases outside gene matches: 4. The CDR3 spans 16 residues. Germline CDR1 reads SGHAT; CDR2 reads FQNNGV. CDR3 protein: CASSLVPAGSYNEQFF. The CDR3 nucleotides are TGTGCCAGCAGCTTAGTCCCAGCGGGGTCCTACAATGAGCAGTTCTTC.

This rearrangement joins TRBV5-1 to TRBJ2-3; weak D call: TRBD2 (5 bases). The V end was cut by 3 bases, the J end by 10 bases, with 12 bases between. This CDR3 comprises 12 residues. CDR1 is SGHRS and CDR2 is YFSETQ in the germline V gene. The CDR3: CASSSTSVPQYF. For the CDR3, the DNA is TGCGCCAGCAGCTCCACTAGTGTCCCGCAGTATTTT.

CDR3 DNA sequence: TGTGCCAGCGGGATCCCAGGGGTTAATGAGCAGTTCTTC. Amino acids: CASGIPGVNEQFF. This sequence joins TRBV28 and TRBJ2-1; D might be TRBD1 (6 bases). Germline V gene sequence: CDR1 MDHEN, CDR2 SYDVKM. The CDR3 runs 13 residues. V dropped 8 bases and J dropped 7 bases, with 15 bases sitting between them.

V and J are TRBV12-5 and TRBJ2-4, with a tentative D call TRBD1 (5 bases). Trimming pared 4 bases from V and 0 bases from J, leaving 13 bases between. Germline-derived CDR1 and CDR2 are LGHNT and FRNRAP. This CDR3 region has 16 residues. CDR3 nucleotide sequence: TGTGCTAGTGGTTCTGGACAAAACCTAGCCAAAAACATTCAGTACTTC. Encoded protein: CASGSGQNLAKNIQYF.

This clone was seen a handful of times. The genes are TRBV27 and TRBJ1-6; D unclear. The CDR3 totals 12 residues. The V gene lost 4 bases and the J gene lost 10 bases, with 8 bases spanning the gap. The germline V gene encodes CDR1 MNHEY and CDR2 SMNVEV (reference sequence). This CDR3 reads CASSSAVSPLHF. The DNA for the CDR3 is TGTGCCAGCAGTTCCGCAGTATCACCCCTCCACTTT.

CDR3 bases: TGTGCCTGGAGTGGGCTAGCGGGTGTCTACAATGAGCAGTTCTTC. Translating gives CAWSGLAGVYNEQFF. V and J are TRBV30 and TRBJ2-1; TRBD2 agrees at 8 bases. V lost 1 base, J lost 3 bases, and 5 bases stayed unmatched. The CDR3 length is 15 residues. The germline V gene encodes CDR1 GTSNPN and CDR2 SVGIG (reference sequence).

The CDR3 nucleotides read TGTGCCAGCAGAGGGGCGGGACAGCTCTACGAGCAGTACTTC. Amino acid sequence: CASRGAGQLYEQYF. The V and J genes are TRBV6-1 and TRBJ2-7, with D tentatively TRBD1 (7 bases). The V and J ends lost 6 bases and 3 bases respectively, with 15 bases between them. From germline, CDR1 is MNHNS and CDR2 SASEGT. The CDR3 loop spans 14 amino acids.